The source of this T cell receptor (beta chain) is a study of shared clonotypes between healthy human individuals. Whole-study findings and limits: Collection of samples was limited to blood; tissue repertoires likely differ.

From germline, CDR1 is SQVTM and CDR2 ANQGSEA. Trimming cost V 7 bases and J 5 bases; bases outside gene matches: 3. The CDR3 contains 13 residues. Donors had no recently reported acute infections or vaccinations and were HIV-negative. With regard to this clone: The antigen remains undetermined.

Each PCR replicate run on unsorted PBMC took in 300 to 350 ng DNA, some 28,000 T cell genomes. Method: immunoSEQ multiplex PCR; TCRdb's copy keeps in-frame clones and lacks some. The sample has about 560,000 clones; around three quarters are singletons. The V and J genes are TRBV29-1 and TRBJ2-2; 11 bases match TRBD1. The receptor comes from a woman aged 40 to 50 in good health. Some clones in this sample may be carry-over from other donors' samples. The specimen was PBMCs. The CDR3, as DNA: TGCAGCGGGGGACAGGGGGTTACCGGGGAGCTGTTTTTT. It codes for CSGGQGVTGELFF.